Listed below are T cell receptor beta chains from one sample, sequenced in a study of shared clonotypes between healthy human individuals. Only in-frame clones appear in the TCRdb table, and some are missing; sequencing was by immunoSEQ multiplex PCR. The sample consists of approximately 320,000 clones, roughly 91% of them appearing once. The specimen sequenced was memory CD8+ T cells sorted from blood. The receptor set was obtained from a man between 18 and 35 years old in good health. Both conserved end residues are part of each CDR3. Each record gives: J gene, V gene, clone size, D gene, CDR3 DNA, CDR3 protein. A D gene is named only where the DNA matches it firmly. Size is omitted from some rows. Given values are once, few, many or a class for expanded clones.

j_gene: TRBJ1-1; v_gene: TRBV2; abundance: .; d_gene: .; CDR3nt: TGTGCCAGCACGATAAGTTTCATGAACACTGAAGCTTTCTTT; CDR3aa: CASTISFMNTEAFF
j_gene: TRBJ2-4; v_gene: TRBV27; abundance: .; d_gene: .; CDR3nt: TGTGCCAGCAGTCCCCCGGGGGGGACAGCCATCTTC; CDR3aa: CASSPPGGTAIF
j_gene: TRBJ1-1; v_gene: TRBV29-1; abundance: .; d_gene: .; CDR3nt: TGCAGCGTTGATTCCACCGGTGAAGCTTTCTTT; CDR3aa: CSVDSTGEAFF
j_gene: TRBJ2-5; v_gene: TRBV19; abundance: .; d_gene: .; CDR3nt: TGTGCCAGTAGTATTGGGATACTAGCTGTGGAGACCCAGTACTTC; CDR3aa: CASSIGILAVETQYF
j_gene: TRBJ2-7; v_gene: TRBV2; abundance: .; d_gene: .; CDR3nt: TGTGCCAGCAGTGAGGGTAGCGTTCTTGTCTACGAGCAGTACTTC; CDR3aa: CASSEGSVLVYEQYF
j_gene: TRBJ2-6; v_gene: TRBV2; abundance: .; d_gene: .; CDR3nt: TGTGCCAGTGCGTTGGGGGCCAACGTCCTGACTTTC; CDR3aa: CASALGANVLTF
j_gene: TRBJ2-7; v_gene: TRBV28; abundance: .; d_gene: .; CDR3nt: TGTGCCAGCAATGAGGACGGTTCCTACGAGCAGTACTTC; CDR3aa: CASNEDGSYEQYF
j_gene: TRBJ1-2; v_gene: TRBV6-1; abundance: .; d_gene: .; CDR3nt: TGTGCCAGCCTACCCCCTACTGACACCTACTATGGCTACACCTTC; CDR3aa: CASLPPTDTYYGYTF
j_gene: TRBJ2-7; v_gene: TRBV5-4; abundance: .; d_gene: TRBD1; CDR3nt: TGTGCCAGCAGCTTCTCGACAGGGGGCTACGAGCAGTACTTC; CDR3aa: CASSFSTGGYEQYF
j_gene: TRBJ2-3; v_gene: TRBV7-2; abundance: .; d_gene: TRBD2; CDR3nt: TGTGCCAGCAGCTTACTAGCGGGAGGGGCGGTAGATACGCAGTATTTT; CDR3aa: CASSLLAGGAVDTQYF
j_gene: TRBJ1-1; v_gene: TRBV5-6; abundance: .; d_gene: TRBD1; CDR3nt: TGTGCCAGCAGCTGGGACAGGGCAGATGAAGCTTTCTTT; CDR3aa: CASSWDRADEAFF
j_gene: TRBJ2-7; v_gene: TRBV25-1; abundance: few; d_gene: .; CDR3nt: TGTGCCAGCAGTGGCGGGAACCATGGCGAGCAGTACTTC; CDR3aa: CASSGGNHGEQYF
j_gene: TRBJ1-6; v_gene: TRBV20-1; abundance: .; d_gene: TRBD1; CDR3nt: TGCAGTGCTAACAGGGGTTCAACCCTCCACTTT; CDR3aa: CSANRGSTLHF
j_gene: TRBJ1-6; v_gene: TRBV30; abundance: .; d_gene: .; CDR3nt: TGTGCCTGGAGCCTCGTCGGGGGTTCACCCCTCCACTTT; CDR3aa: CAWSLVGGSPLHF